This TCR beta chain was sequenced for a study of T cells expressing NK-cell markers. TCRdb re-called the 5' RACE reads, yielding one record per CDR3 amino acid sequence without DNA. Recorded for this sample: 160,000 or so distinct CDR3 sequences. This CDR3 has 16 residues. From germline, CDR1 is SGHVS and CDR2 FNYEAQ. V and J are TRBV7-6 and TRBJ2-7; TCRdb's D call of TRBD2 is untestable without DNA. The sequenced material came from blood T cells: a sorted CD56 or NKG2C T cell subset, CD4+ or CD8+ T cells, or bulk PBMC T cells (not recorded which). The sequence was obtained from a woman aged 18 to 75 in good health. CDR3 loop: CASSFGSGSPPYEQYF.